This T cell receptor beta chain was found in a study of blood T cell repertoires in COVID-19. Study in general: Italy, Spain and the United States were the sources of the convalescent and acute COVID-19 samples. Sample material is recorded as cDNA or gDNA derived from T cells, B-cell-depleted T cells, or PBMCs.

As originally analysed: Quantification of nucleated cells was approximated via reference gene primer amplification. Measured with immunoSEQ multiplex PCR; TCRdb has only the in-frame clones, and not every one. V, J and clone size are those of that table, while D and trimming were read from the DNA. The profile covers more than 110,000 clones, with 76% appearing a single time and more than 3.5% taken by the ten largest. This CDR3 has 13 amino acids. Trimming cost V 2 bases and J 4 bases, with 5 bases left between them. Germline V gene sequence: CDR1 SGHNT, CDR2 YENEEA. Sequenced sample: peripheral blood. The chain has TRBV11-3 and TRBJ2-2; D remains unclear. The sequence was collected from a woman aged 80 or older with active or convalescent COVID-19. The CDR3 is CASSLRSTGELFF. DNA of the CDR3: TGTGCCAGCAGCTTACGGTCCACCGGGGAGCTGTTTTTT.